Following are 9 T cell receptor beta chains from one sample sequenced in a study of blood T cell repertoires in COVID-19. Method: immunoSEQ multiplex PCR; TCRdb's copy keeps in-frame clones and lacks some. Of some 100,000 clones listed, roughly 90% were seen once; the top ten hold approximately 7.9%. What was sequenced was peripheral blood. The source of these receptors is a man between 65 and 80 years old who had recovered from COVID-19.

The chain couples TRBV3-1 (or the pseudogene TRBV3-2) to TRBJ1-6; no reliable D call. Deletions cut 6 bases from V and 1 base from J, with 4 bases between. Germline values: CDR1 LGHDT, CDR2 YNNKEL (reference sequence). The CDR3 has 13 amino acids. DNA of the CDR3: TGTGCCAGCAGTAGTTCCTATAATTCACCCCTCCACTTT. It encodes CASSSSYNSPLHF.

The chain carries TRBV7-9 and TRBJ2-7, with D perhaps TRBD1 (6 bases). The CDR3 is 14 amino acids. Germline V CDR1 and CDR2: SEHNR, FQNEAQ (reference sequence). V lost 5 bases, J lost 5 bases, and 16 bases lay in between. The CDR3 DNA sequence: TGTGCCAGCAGCCCAGGGGTCCGGGTAAACGAGCAGTACTTC. Translation gives CASSPGVRVNEQYF.

The gene calls are TRBV2 and TRBJ2-7; 7 nucleotides agree with TRBD1. The CDR3 totals 13 residues. The V gene's germline CDR1 is SNHLY and CDR2 FYNNEI. V gave up 6 bases and J gave up 3 bases; unmatched junction bases: 5. The CDR3 nucleotides read TGTGCCAGCAGACGGGACAGAGTCTACGAGCAGTACTTC. It translates to CASRRDRVYEQYF.

This clone showed up just a few times. The V and J genes are TRBV6-5 and TRBJ1-6, with D possibly being TRBD1 (6 bases). In germline, CDR1 is MNHEY, CDR2 SVGAGI. This CDR3 region has 14 residues. V was clipped by 1 base and J by 9 bases, with 10 bases between them. CDR3 in DNA: TGTGCCAGCAGTTACTTGGACAGAGGTTCACCCCTCCACTTT. Residues: CASSYLDRGSPLHF.

The CDR3 DNA sequence: TGTGCCAGCAGTTGGAGAGGGGATACGCAGTATTTT. As protein: CASSWRGDTQYF. The V gene is TRBV5-6, the J gene TRBJ2-3; tentatively, D is TRBD2 (5 bases). CDR1 and CDR2 from the germline V gene are SGHDT and YYEEEE. Trimming stripped 5 bases from V and 6 bases from J, with 10 bases between. This CDR3 spans 12 amino acids.

The rearrangement links TRBV28 to TRBJ1-5; a weak D match, TRBD1 (6 bases). The CDR3 is 13 residues long. Germline CDR1 is MDHEN and CDR2 is SYDVKM. V was trimmed by 7 bases and J by 2 bases, leaving 9 bases between them. The CDR3 coding sequence is TGTGCCAGCAACAGGGAAGGCAATCAGCCCCAGCATTTT. It codes for CASNREGNQPQHF. Supplemented by reference TRBV28 and TRBJ1-5, the full variable domain reads DVKVTQSSRYLVKRTGEKVFLECVQDMDHENMFWYRQDPGLGLRLIYFSYDVKMKEKGDIPEGYSVSREKKERFSLILESASTNQTSMYLCASNREGNQPQHFGDGTRLSIL.

The chain has TRBV12-3 or TRBV12-4 and TRBJ1-6; D ambiguous. V gave up 5 bases and J gave up 4 bases, with 6 bases separating them. This CDR3 comprises 13 residues. Here the CDR3 DNA reads TGTGCCAGCAGTCGGGAATATAATTCACCCCTCCACTTT. This codes for CASSREYNSPLHF.

The chain uses TRBV19 and TRBJ2-7, with TRBD1 as a possible D gene (6 bases). Germline lookup yields CDR1 LNHDA and CDR2 SQIVND (reference sequence). The CDR3 is 15 amino acids. V was cut by 5 bases and J by 0 bases, with 14 bases left in between. DNA for the CDR3: TGTGCCAGTAGTCCCAGACAGGTAATCTCCTACGAGCAGTACTTC. It specifies CASSPRQVISYEQYF. The variable domain in full, with the rest retrieved from reference TRBV19 and TRBJ2-7, is DGGITQSPKYLFRKEGQNVTLSCEQNLNHDAMYWYRQDPGQGLRLIYYSQIVNDFQKGDIAEGYSVSREKKESFPLTVTSAQKNPTAFYLCASSPRQVISYEQYFGPGTRLTVT.

The rearrangement joins TRBV7-8 to TRBJ2-5, with D unclear. The length of the CDR3 is 16 residues. Germline loops: CDR1 SGHVS, CDR2 FQNEAQ. V lost 2 bases to trimming and J lost 2 bases, with 15 bases between them. The CDR3 sequence: CASSLSPVAVQETQYF. CDR3 DNA sequence: TGTGCCAGCAGCTTATCCCCAGTGGCTGTACAAGAGACCCAGTACTTC.